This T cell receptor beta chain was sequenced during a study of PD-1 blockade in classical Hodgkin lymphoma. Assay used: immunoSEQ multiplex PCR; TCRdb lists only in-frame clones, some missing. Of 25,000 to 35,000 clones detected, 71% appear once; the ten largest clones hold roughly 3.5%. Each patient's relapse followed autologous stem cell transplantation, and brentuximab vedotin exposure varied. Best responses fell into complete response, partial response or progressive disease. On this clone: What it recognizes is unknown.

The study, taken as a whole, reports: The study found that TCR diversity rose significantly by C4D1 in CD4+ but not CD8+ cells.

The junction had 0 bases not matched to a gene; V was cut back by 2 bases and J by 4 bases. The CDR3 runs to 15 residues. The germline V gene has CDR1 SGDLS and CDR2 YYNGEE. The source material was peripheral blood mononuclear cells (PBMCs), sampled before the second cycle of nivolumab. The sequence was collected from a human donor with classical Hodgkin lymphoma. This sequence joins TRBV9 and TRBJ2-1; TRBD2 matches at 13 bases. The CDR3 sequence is CASSVGLAGYNEQFF. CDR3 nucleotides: TGTGCCAGCAGCGTGGGACTAGCGGGGTACAATGAGCAGTTCTTC. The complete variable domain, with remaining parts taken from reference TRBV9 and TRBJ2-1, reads DSGVTQTPKHLITATGQRVTLRCSPRSGDLSVYWYQQSLDQGLQFLIQYYNGEERAKGNILERFSAQQFPDLHSELNLSSLELGDSALYFCASSVGLAGYNEQFFGPGTRLTVL.